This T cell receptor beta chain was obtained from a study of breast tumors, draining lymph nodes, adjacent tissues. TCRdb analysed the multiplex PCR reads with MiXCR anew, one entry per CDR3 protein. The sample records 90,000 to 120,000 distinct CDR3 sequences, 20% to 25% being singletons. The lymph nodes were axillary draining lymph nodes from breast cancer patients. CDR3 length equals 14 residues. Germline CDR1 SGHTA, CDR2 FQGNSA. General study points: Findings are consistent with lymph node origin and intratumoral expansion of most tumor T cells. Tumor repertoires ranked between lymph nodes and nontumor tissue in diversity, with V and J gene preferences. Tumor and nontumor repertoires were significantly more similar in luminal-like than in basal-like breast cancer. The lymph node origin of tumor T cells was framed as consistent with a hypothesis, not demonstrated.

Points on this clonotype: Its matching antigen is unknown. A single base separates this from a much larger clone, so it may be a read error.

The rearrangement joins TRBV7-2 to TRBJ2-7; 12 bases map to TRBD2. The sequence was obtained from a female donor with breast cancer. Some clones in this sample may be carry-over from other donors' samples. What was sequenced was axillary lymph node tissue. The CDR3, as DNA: TGTGCCAGCAGCTTGACTAGCGGGAGCTACGGGCAGTACTTC. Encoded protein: CASSLTSGSYGQYF. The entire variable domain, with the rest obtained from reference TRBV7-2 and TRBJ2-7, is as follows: GAGVSQSPSNKVTEKGKDVELRCDPISGHTALYWYRQSLGQGLEFLIYFQGNSAPDKSGLPSDRFSAERTGGSVSTLTIQRTQQEDSAVYLCASSLTSGSYGQYFGPGTRLTVT.